A single TCR beta chain is shown here with its context. Its specificity is not known. The data stem from a study of cytomegalovirus exposure and HLA in healthy donors. The wider study: The roughly 120 validation repertoires used the same platform as the roughly 720 first-cohort repertoires (as reported by a later analysis). Study results and limitations: Most TCR sequences showed up rarely, but some public TCRs showed up in many donors. A list of approximately 160 TCR beta chains associated with cytomegalovirus was given.

The CDR3 is made up of 14 amino acids. From germline, CDR1 is SNHLY and CDR2 FYNNEI. Deletions cut 2 bases from V and 7 bases from J, with 14 bases between. The method was immunoSEQ multiplex PCR; TCRdb's version includes in-frame clones alone and lacks a portion of them. The sample yields 85,000 to 130,000 clones, roughly nine tenths seen once. This clonotype originated in a woman between 18 and 29 years old in good health and CMV-seropositive. V is TRBV2 and J is TRBJ1-2; a weak D match, TRBD1 (6 bases). The sequencing sample was made of PBMCs. The CDR3 sequence is CASSESWGRLGYTF. CDR3 bases: TGTGCCAGCAGTGAATCGTGGGGGCGCCTTGGCTACACCTTC.